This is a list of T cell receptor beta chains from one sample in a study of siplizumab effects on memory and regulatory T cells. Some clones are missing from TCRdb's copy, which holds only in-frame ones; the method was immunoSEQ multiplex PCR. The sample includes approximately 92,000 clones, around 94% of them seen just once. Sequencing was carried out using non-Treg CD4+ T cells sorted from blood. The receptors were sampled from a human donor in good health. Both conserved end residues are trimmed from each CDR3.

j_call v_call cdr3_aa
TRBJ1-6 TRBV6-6 ASSQTGDNSPLH
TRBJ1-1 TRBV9 ASSVDGQGHTEAF
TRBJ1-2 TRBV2 ASKSWLNYGYT
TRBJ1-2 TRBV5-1 ASSSTGMVPNGYT
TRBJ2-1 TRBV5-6 ASSLDGTSGYNEQF
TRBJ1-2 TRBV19 ASSDRDRGGYT
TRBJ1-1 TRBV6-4 ASSRTGGVTEAF
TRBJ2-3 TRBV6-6 ASRYRQGRDTQY
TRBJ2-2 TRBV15 ATSTFRIQGRSTGELF
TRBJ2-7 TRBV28 ASGNRGLYEQY
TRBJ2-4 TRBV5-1 ASSLAVENIQY
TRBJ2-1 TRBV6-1 ASSERYNEQF
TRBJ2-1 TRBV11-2 ASSSGLFSDNEQF
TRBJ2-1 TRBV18 ASSKVGHLSYNEQF
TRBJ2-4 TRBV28 ASSFGSLGVDIQY
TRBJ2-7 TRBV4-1 ASSQDKGGGQVEQY
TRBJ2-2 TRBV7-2 ASSYRWGGGTGELF
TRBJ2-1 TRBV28 ASSYTGGTSSYNEQF
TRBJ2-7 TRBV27 ASSSGGGLAGVIGHEQY
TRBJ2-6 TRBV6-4 ASQQSGANVLT
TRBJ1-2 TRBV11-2 ASSPPGQPYGYT
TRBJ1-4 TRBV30 AWTKGQGREKLF
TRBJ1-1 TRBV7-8 ASSFPGGYTEAF
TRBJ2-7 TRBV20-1 SAGFYEQY
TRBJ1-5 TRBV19 ASSISRGLHQPQH